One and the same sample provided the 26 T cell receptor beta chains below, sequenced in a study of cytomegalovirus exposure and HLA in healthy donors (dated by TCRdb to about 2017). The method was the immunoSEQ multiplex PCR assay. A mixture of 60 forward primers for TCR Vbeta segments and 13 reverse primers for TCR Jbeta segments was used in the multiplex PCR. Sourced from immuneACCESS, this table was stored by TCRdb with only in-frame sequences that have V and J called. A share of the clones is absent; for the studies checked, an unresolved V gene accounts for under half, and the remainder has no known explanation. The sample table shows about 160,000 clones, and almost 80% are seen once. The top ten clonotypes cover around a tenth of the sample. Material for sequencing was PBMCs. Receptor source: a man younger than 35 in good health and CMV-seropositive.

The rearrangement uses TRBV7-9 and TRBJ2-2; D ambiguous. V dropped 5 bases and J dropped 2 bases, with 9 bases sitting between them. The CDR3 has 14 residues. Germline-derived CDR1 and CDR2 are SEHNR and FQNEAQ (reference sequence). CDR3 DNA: TGTGCCAGCAGCCCCCGGTTCAACACCGGGGAGCTGTTTTTT. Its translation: CASSPRFNTGELFF.

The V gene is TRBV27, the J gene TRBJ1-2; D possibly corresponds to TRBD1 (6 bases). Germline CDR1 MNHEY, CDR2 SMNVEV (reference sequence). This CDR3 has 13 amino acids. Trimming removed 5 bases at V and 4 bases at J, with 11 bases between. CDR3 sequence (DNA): TGTGCCAGCAGTCCGGGACAACCCTATGGCTACACCTTC. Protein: CASSPGQPYGYTF.

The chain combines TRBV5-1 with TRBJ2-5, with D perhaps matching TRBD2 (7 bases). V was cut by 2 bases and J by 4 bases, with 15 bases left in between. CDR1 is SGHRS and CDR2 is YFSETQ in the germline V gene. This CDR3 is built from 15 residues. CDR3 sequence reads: CASSFGSGGAETQYF. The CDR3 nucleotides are TGCGCCAGCAGCTTCGGTAGTGGGGGGGCAGAGACCCAGTACTTC.

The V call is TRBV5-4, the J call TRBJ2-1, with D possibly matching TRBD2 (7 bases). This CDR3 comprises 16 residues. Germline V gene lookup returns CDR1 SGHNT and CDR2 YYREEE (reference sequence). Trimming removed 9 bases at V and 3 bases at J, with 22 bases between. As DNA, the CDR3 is TGTGCCACCGCGTCTAGTGGGGGGGCCAACTACAATGAGCAGTTCTTC. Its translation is CATASSGGANYNEQFF.

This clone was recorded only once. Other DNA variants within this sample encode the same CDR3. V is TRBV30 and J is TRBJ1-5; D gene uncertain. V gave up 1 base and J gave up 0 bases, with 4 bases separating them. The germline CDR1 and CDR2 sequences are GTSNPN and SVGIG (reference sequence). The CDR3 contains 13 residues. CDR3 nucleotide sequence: TGTGCCTGGAGTGCCGGTAGCAATCAGCCCCAGCATTTT. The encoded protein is CAWSAGSNQPQHF.

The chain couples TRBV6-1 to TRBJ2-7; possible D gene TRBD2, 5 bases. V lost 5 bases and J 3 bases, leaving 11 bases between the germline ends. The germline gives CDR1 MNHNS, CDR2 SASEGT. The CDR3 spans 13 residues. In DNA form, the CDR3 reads TGTGCCAGCAGTACGGACTTGATCTACGAGCAGTACTTC. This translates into CASSTDLIYEQYF.

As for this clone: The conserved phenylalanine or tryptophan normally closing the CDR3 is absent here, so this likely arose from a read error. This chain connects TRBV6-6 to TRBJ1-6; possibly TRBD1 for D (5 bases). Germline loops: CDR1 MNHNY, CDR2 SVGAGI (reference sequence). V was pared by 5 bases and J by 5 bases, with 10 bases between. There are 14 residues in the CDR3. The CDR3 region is CASSAAGHNSPLHL. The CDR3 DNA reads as TGTGCCAGCAGTGCTGCAGGGCATAATTCACCCCTCCACCTT.

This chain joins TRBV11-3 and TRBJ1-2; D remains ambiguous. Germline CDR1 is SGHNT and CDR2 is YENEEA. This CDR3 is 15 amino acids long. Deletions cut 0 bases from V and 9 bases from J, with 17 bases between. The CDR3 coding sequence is TGTGCCAGCAGCTTAGATATCCACGGGGAGATTAGCTACACCTTC. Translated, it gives CASSLDIHGEISYTF.

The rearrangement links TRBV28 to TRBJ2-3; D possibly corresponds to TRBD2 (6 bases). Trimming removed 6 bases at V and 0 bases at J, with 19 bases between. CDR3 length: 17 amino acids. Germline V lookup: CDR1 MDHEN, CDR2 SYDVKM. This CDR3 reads CASSHPRAGTSTDTQYF. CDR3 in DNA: TGTGCCAGCAGCCACCCAAGGGCGGGGACTAGCACAGATACGCAGTATTTT.

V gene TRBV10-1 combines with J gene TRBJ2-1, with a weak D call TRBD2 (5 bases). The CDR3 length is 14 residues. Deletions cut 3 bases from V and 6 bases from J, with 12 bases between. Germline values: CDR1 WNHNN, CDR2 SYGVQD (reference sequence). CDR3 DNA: TGCGCCAGCAGTGACAGACTAACTCCCAATGAGCAGTTCTTC. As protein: CASSDRLTPNEQFF.

The CDR3 reads CSVWGQGAYNEQFF. In DNA form, the CDR3 reads TGCAGCGTTTGGGGACAGGGAGCCTACAATGAGCAGTTCTTC. The chain employs TRBV29-1 and TRBJ2-1; the match to TRBD1 covers 9 bases. The CDR3 extends over 14 amino acids. J was trimmed by 2 bases and V by 5 bases; bases with no gene match: 4. Germline CDR1 and CDR2: SQVTM and ANQGSEA.

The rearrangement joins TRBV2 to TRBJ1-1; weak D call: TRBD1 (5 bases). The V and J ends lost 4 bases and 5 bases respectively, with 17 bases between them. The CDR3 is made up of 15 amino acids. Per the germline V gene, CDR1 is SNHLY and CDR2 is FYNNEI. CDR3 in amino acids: CASSVGGSLSTEAFF. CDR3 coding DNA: TGTGCCAGCAGTGTGGGGGGTAGCTTATCAACTGAAGCTTTCTTT.

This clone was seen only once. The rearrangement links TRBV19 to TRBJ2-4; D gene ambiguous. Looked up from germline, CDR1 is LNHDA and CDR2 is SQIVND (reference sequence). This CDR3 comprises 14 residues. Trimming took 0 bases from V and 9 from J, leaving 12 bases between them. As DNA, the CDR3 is TGTGCCAGTAGTATAGAAACCTACTCGGGCATTCAGTACTTC. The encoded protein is CASSIETYSGIQYF.

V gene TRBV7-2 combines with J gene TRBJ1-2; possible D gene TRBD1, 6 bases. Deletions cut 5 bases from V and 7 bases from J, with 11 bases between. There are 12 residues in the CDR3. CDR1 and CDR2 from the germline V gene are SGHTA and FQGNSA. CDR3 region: CASSQQGSGYTF. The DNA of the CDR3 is TGTGCCAGCAGCCAACAGGGCTCTGGCTACACCTTC.

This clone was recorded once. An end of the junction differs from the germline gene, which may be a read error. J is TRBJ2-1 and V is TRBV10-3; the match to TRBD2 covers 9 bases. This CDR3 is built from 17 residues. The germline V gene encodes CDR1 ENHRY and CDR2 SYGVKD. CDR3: CAISESITSGFNNGQFF. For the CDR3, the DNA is TGTGCCATCAGTGAGTCGATTACTAGCGGGTTCAACAATGGGCAGTTCTTC.

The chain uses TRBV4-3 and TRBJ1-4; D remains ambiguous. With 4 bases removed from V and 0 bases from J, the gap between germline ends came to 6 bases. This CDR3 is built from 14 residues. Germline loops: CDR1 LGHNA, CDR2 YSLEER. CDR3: CASSPLATNEKLFF. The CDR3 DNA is TGCGCCAGCAGCCCACTTGCAACTAATGAAAAACTGTTTTTT.

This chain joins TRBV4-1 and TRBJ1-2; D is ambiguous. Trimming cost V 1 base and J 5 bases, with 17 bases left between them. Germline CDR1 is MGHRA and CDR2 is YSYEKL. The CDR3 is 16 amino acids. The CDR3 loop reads CASSQGSGTAHYGYTF. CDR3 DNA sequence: TGCGCCAGCAGCCAAGGTAGCGGAACCGCCCATTATGGCTACACCTTC.

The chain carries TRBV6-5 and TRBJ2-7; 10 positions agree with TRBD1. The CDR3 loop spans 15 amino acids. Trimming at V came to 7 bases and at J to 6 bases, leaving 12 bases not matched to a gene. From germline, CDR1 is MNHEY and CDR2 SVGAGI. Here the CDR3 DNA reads TGTGCCAGCAAGCCCCCCGGGACAGGGGCCGGCGAGCAGTACTTC. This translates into CASKPPGTGAGEQYF.

For the CDR3, the DNA is TGCGCCAGCAGCCGCGACACAGATACGCAGTATTTT. Its translation: CASSRDTDTQYF. The chain uses TRBV5-1 and TRBJ2-3; D is undetermined. CDR3 size: 12 residues. V lost 4 bases to trimming and J lost 2 bases, with 5 bases between them. CDR1 and CDR2 from the germline V gene are SGHRS and YFSETQ.

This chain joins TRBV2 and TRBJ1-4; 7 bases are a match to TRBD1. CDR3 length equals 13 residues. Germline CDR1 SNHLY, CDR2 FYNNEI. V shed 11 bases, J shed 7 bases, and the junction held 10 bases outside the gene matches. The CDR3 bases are TGTGCCGGGGCTAAACAGGGGAGTGAAAAACTGTTTTTT. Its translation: CAGAKQGSEKLFF.

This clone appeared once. CDR3 protein: CASRRWTSGLGNEQFF. CDR3 in DNA: TGTGCCAGCAGGCGTTGGACTAGCGGGCTAGGGAATGAGCAGTTCTTC. This sequence joins TRBV2 and TRBJ2-1, with TRBD2 matching 11 bases. The CDR3 is 16 residues long. The V and J ends lost 6 bases and 7 bases, in that order; junction bases with no gene match: 11. The germline V gene has CDR1 SNHLY and CDR2 FYNNEI.

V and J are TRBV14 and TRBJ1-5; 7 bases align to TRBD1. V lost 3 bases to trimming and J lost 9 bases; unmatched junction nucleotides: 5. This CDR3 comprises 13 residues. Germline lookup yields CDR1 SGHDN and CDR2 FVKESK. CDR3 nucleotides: TGTGCCAGCAGCCAGACAGGGCTAAGGCCCCAGCATTTT. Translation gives CASSQTGLRPQHF.

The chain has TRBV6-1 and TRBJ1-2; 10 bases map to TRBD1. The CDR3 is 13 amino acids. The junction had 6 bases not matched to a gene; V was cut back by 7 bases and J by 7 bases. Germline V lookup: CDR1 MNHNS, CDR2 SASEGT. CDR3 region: CASNDRGLGGYTF. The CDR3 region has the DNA TGTGCCAGCAACGACAGGGGGCTGGGTGGCTACACCTTC.

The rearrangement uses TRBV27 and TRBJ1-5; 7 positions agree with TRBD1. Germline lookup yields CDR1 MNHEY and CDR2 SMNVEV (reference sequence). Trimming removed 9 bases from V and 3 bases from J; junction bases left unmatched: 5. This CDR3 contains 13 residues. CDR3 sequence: CASRDSLNQPQHF. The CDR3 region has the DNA TGTGCCAGTAGGGACAGCCTCAATCAGCCCCAGCATTTT.

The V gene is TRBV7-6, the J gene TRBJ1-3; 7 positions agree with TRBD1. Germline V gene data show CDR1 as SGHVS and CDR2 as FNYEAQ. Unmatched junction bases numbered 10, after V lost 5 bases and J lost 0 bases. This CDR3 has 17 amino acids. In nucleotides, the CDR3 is TGTGCCAGCAGCGCCTTTGGGACAGCTGTCTCTGGAAACACCATATATTTT. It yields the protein CASSAFGTAVSGNTIYF.

The CDR3 reads CASTTGTEAFF. CDR3 nucleotide sequence: TGTGCCAGCACCACCGGGACAGAAGCTTTCTTT. The chain uses TRBV6-6 and TRBJ1-1, with D possibly being TRBD1 (6 bases). CDR1 is MNHNY and CDR2 is SVGAGI in the germline V gene (reference sequence). Trimming took 7 bases from V and 8 from J, leaving 11 bases between them. This CDR3 spans 11 amino acids.